Below are 15 T cell receptor beta chains sequenced from a single sample in a study of cytomegalovirus exposure and HLA in healthy donors. PCR used 60 Vbeta primers and 13 Jbeta primers. Profiled with immunoSEQ multiplex PCR; TCRdb holds only in-frame clones, not every one. Here the sample spans 100,000 or so clones, around 75% being singletons. The material sequenced was PBMCs. The receptors shown here come from a woman younger than 35 in good health and CMV-seropositive.

A few counts support this clone. V is TRBV7-2 and J is TRBJ2-7, with 13 bases that match TRBD2. V trimming: 5 bases; J trimming: 6 bases; junction bases outside the gene matches: 13. Germline loops: CDR1 SGHTA, CDR2 FQGNSA. The CDR3 sequence is 17 residues long. The CDR3, as DNA: TGTGCCAGCAGCCCCACCCCCCTACTAGCGGGAGGGGCCGAGCAGTACTTC. Protein: CASSPTPLLAGGAEQYF.

The chain is built from TRBV5-4 and TRBJ2-3; the match to TRBD2 covers 9 bases. The CDR3 has 14 amino acids. V lost 3 bases to trimming and J lost 4 bases; unmatched junction nucleotides: 3. Looked up from germline, CDR1 is SGHNT and CDR2 is YYREEE (reference sequence). CDR3 amino acids: CASSWGLAPDTQYF. Written as DNA, the CDR3 is TGTGCCAGCAGCTGGGGACTAGCCCCAGATACGCAGTATTTT.

This clone has only a few counts. This rearrangement joins TRBV5-1 to TRBJ2-7; the match to TRBD1 covers 7 bases. V lost 2 bases, J lost 5 bases, and 4 bases stayed unmatched. There are 13 residues in the CDR3. Germline CDR1 SGHRS, CDR2 YFSETQ. This CDR3 is CASSFDQGDEQYF. The CDR3 nucleotides are TGCGCCAGCAGCTTTGACCAGGGGGACGAGCAGTACTTC.

The rearrangement uses TRBV25-1 and TRBJ1-5; D gene ambiguous. V lost 4 bases to trimming and J lost 5 bases, with 12 bases between them. The CDR3 length is 14 residues. Germline V gives CDR1 MGHDK, CDR2 SYGVNS. The CDR3 DNA follows: TGTGCCAGCAGTGCTCCAACCCGCGATCAGCCCCAGCATTTT. Translated, it gives CASSAPTRDQPQHF.

This chain connects TRBV15 to TRBJ2-7; D perhaps matches TRBD1 (5 bases). The CDR3 contains 16 residues. Germline V gene lookup returns CDR1 LNHNV and CDR2 YYDKDF (reference sequence). Deletions cut 0 bases from V and 0 bases from J, with 12 bases between. DNA of the CDR3: TGTGCCACCAGCAGAGATCGGACATGGAGCTCCTACGAGCAGTACTTC. The encoded protein is CATSRDRTWSSYEQYF.

The chain recombines TRBV2 with TRBJ2-2; 8 bases line up with TRBD1. V was pared by 0 bases and J by 7 bases, with 10 bases of the junction left unmatched. Germline values: CDR1 SNHLY, CDR2 FYNNEI. This CDR3 region has 17 residues. Here the CDR3 DNA reads TGTGCCAGCAGTGAAGCAAGCGACAGGGGTTACGACGGGGAGCTGTTTTTT. As protein: CASSEASDRGYDGELFF.

The chain combines TRBV5-1 with TRBJ1-5, with D possibly being TRBD1 (5 bases). The CDR3 is made up of 14 amino acids. Germline V lookup: CDR1 SGHRS, CDR2 YFSETQ. Trimming removed 1 base from V and 5 bases from J, with 10 bases in between. In DNA, the CDR3 is TGCGCCAGCAGCTTGTTAGGGGAGGATCAGCCCCAGCATTTT. This sequence encodes CASSLLGEDQPQHF.

This clone was found once. This chain links TRBV11-1 with TRBJ2-7; D gene ambiguous. The CDR3 is 13 amino acids. The germline V gene has CDR1 SGHAT and CDR2 FQDESV (reference sequence). V was clipped by 0 bases and J by 0 bases, with 3 bases between them. This CDR3 is CASSLAHSYEQYF. As DNA, the CDR3 is TGTGCCAGCAGCTTAGCCCACTCCTACGAGCAGTACTTC.

This clone came up a few times. J is TRBJ1-5 and V is TRBV28, with D tentatively TRBD1 (6 bases). Trimming shortened V by 5 bases and J by 0 bases, and 8 bases separated the two germline ends. CDR1 is MDHEN, CDR2 SYDVKM, per germline. The CDR3 is 14 amino acids. CDR3 nucleotides: TGTGCCAGCAGTAACAGGGATAGCAATCAGCCCCAGCATTTT. Translation: CASSNRDSNQPQHF.

The V and J genes are TRBV5-1 and TRBJ1-1; D perhaps matches TRBD1 (5 bases). The CDR3 covers 15 residues. Germline values: CDR1 SGHRS, CDR2 YFSETQ. Trimming shortened V by 4 bases and J by 0 bases, and 13 bases separated the two germline ends. The CDR3 reads CASSGSGTVNTEAFF. Written as DNA, the CDR3 is TGCGCCAGCAGCGGTAGCGGGACGGTGAACACTGAAGCTTTCTTT.

This rearrangement joins TRBV10-3 to TRBJ1-4, with TRBD1 matching 7 bases. CDR3 length: 16 amino acids. Per the germline V gene, CDR1 is ENHRY and CDR2 is SYGVKD. J lost 0 bases, V lost 10 bases, and 11 bases had no gene match. The DNA of the CDR3 is TGTGCCACGAGGGACAGTTGGTACGCAACTAATGAAAAACTGTTTTTT. Translating it yields CATRDSWYATNEKLFF.

The chain combines TRBV7-2 with TRBJ1-4, with TRBD1 matching over 7 bases. Trimming at V came to 1 base and at J to 8 bases, leaving 10 bases not matched to a gene. CDR3 length: 16 amino acids. The V gene's germline CDR1 is SGHTA and CDR2 FQGNSA. CDR3 DNA sequence: TGTGCCAGCAGCTTAGGGACAGGAAGTTTCGGGGAAAAACTGTTTTTT. Amino acid sequence: CASSLGTGSFGEKLFF.

This sequence joins TRBV5-1 and TRBJ2-1; 7 positions agree with TRBD2. Trimming removed 3 bases from V and 4 bases from J; junction bases left unmatched: 10. The CDR3 totals 16 residues. Germline assignment: CDR1 SGHRS and CDR2 YFSETQ. CDR3 protein: CASSWKEAGVYNEQFF. CDR3 in DNA: TGCGCCAGCAGCTGGAAAGAGGCGGGAGTATACAATGAGCAGTTCTTC.

The chain links TRBV7-9 to TRBJ1-4; 7 bases agree with TRBD1. Germline trimming cut 3 bases from V and 5 bases from J; bases unmatched to any gene: 3. CDR1 SEHNR and CDR2 FQNEAQ come from the germline V gene (reference sequence). The CDR3 contains 14 residues. Here the CDR3 DNA reads TGTGCCAGCAGCTTGACAGGGTCGAATGAAAAACTGTTTTTT. This codes for CASSLTGSNEKLFF.

This chain uses TRBV28 with TRBJ2-7, with 7 bases matching TRBD2. The CDR3 is 15 amino acids. Per the germline V gene, CDR1 is MDHEN and CDR2 is SYDVKM. V gave up 0 bases and J gave up 5 bases; unmatched junction bases: 7. The CDR3 here is CASSLWAGVGNEQYF. The CDR3 DNA follows: TGTGCCAGCAGTTTATGGGCGGGAGTGGGCAACGAGCAGTACTTC.